This TCR beta chain was captured by sequencing in a study of cytomegalovirus exposure and HLA in healthy donors. Study-level background: The Caucasian-associated ancestry cluster held around 81% of 398 genotyped donors. Overall study results and limits: With further analysis later on, most CMV-associated TCR beta chains appeared HLA-restricted. TCR beta sequences numbering 15,000 to 20,000 were associated with HLA alleles at 0.05 false discovery rate in a later analysis.

The PCR used 60 Vbeta and 13 Jbeta primers. Clones were sequenced by immunoSEQ multiplex PCR, and TCRdb holds only the in-frame ones, with some missing. The sample records over 80,000 clones, about three quarters being singletons. V was pared by 4 bases and J by 3 bases, with 4 bases of the junction left unmatched. The CDR3 spans 15 residues. CDR1 SNHLY and CDR2 FYNNEI come from the germline V gene. As to this clone: Its target is not known.

The clonotype comes from a man between 35 and 55 years old in good health and CMV-seronegative. The V gene is TRBV2, the J gene TRBJ2-3; TRBD1 matches 10 bases. Sample: PBMCs. The chain's CDR3 is CASSARTGGTDTQYF. CDR3 in DNA: TGTGCCAGCAGTGCCCGGACAGGGGGAACAGATACGCAGTATTTT.